The rows below give T cell receptor beta chains drawn from one sample of a study of glioma-infiltrating T cells. TCRdb re-derived calls from the multiplex PCR reads in MiXCR, one entry per CDR3 protein. The sample has around 120,000 distinct CDR3 sequences; about 25% are singletons. The sequencing sample was made of glioma tissue, nonneoplastic brain tissue, or PBMCs (not recorded which). The receptors here all came from a human donor with low-grade glioma or glioblastoma, undergoing nonglioma brain surgery, or in good health (not recorded which). Each CDR3 is given with its conserved first and last residue. Fields, in order: J gene, clone size, V gene, D gene, CDR3 DNA, CDR3 protein. D genes are given only for firm matches. Some rows have no size entry. The others give once, few or many, or a class for an expanded clone.

j_call: TRBJ2-3; clone_size: few; v_call: TRBV4-1; d_call: .; cdr3_nt: TGCGCCAGCAGCCAAGGGAAATGGGGGAGAACAGATACGCAGTATTTT; cdr3_aa: CASSQGKWGRTDTQYF
j_call: TRBJ1-1; clone_size: .; v_call: TRBV18; d_call: .; cdr3_nt: TGTGCCAGCTCACCTCGCGGACAGATGAGCACTGAAGCTTTCTTT; cdr3_aa: CASSPRGQMSTEAFF
j_call: TRBJ1-1; clone_size: few; v_call: TRBV11-2; d_call: .; cdr3_nt: TGTGCCAGCAGTTACAGGAACACTGAAGCTTTCTTT; cdr3_aa: CASSYRNTEAFF
j_call: TRBJ2-1; clone_size: .; v_call: TRBV6-2/TRBV6-3; d_call: TRBD1; cdr3_nt: TGTGCCAGCAGTTACTCGGGACAGGGGGCCTACAATGAGCAGTTCTTC; cdr3_aa: CASSYSGQGAYNEQFF
j_call: TRBJ1-1; clone_size: few; v_call: TRBV11-3; d_call: TRBD1; cdr3_nt: TGTGCCAGCAGCTTAGAGAGATTCGACAGGGACACTGAAGCTTTCTTT; cdr3_aa: CASSLERFDRDTEAFF
j_call: TRBJ2-3; clone_size: .; v_call: TRBV29-1; d_call: .; cdr3_nt: TGCAGCGTTGGAGCCCAGGCAGATACGCAGTATTTT; cdr3_aa: CSVGAQADTQYF
j_call: TRBJ2-3; clone_size: few; v_call: TRBV12-3/TRBV12-4; d_call: .; cdr3_nt: TGTGCCAACGCCCAACTAAGCACAGATACGCAGTATTTT; cdr3_aa: CANAQLSTDTQYF
j_call: TRBJ1-3; clone_size: .; v_call: TRBV5-6; d_call: .; cdr3_nt: TGTGCCAGCAGCCCTCCCCGAATTGGAGGCACCATATATTTT; cdr3_aa: CASSPPRIGGTIYF
j_call: TRBJ2-5; clone_size: few; v_call: TRBV7-9; d_call: .; cdr3_nt: TGTGCCAGCAGCTTAGTAGGTGACTACCAAGAGACCCAGTACTTC; cdr3_aa: CASSLVGDYQETQYF
j_call: TRBJ1-4; clone_size: few; v_call: TRBV10-2; d_call: TRBD1; cdr3_nt: TGCGCCAGCGATCCAGGGGGCGGAAGGGAAAAACTGTTTTTT; cdr3_aa: CASDPGGGREKLFF
j_call: TRBJ2-3; clone_size: many; v_call: TRBV3-1; d_call: .; cdr3_nt: TGTGCCAGCAGTTTGGTAACAGATACGCAGTATTTT; cdr3_aa: CASSLVTDTQYF